Listed here are 13 T cell receptor beta chains from one sample, sequenced in a study of cytomegalovirus exposure and HLA in healthy donors. The PCR made use of 60 Vbeta and 13 Jbeta primers. The method was immunoSEQ multiplex PCR; TCRdb's version includes in-frame clones alone and lacks a portion of them. The sample holds under 200,000 clones, about 78% seen once. The sequencing sample was made of PBMCs. These TCRs come from a man aged 60 to 69 in good health and CMV-seronegative.

This clone was counted a single time. The chain recombines TRBV13 with TRBJ1-4; D gene ambiguous. The V gene lost 0 bases and the J gene lost 4 bases, with 6 bases spanning the gap. The CDR3 is made up of 14 amino acids. Germline V lookup: CDR1 PRHDT, CDR2 FYEKMQ (reference sequence). The CDR3 protein is CASSLGARNEKLFF. The DNA of the CDR3 is TGTGCCAGCAGCTTAGGGGCACGTAATGAAAAACTGTTTTTT.

The count of this clone is one. This chain connects TRBV6-1 to TRBJ2-7, with D perhaps TRBD1 (5 bases). Trimming left V 2 bases short and J 5 bases short, with 10 bases between. Germline assignment: CDR1 MNHNS and CDR2 SASEGT. There are 13 residues in the CDR3. As DNA, the CDR3 is TGTGCCAGCAGTGAAAGTCAGGGTAACGAGCAGTACTTC. Its translation is CASSESQGNEQYF.

The rearrangement joins TRBV19 to TRBJ1-1; D not resolved. The CDR3 is made up of 14 amino acids. V was shortened by 7 bases and J by 0 bases, with 12 bases between the two germline ends. CDR1 and CDR2 from the germline V gene are LNHDA and SQIVND (reference sequence). The CDR3 coding sequence is TGTGCCAGTATGGAGTCCTTAATGAACACTGAAGCTTTCTTT. Translating it yields CASMESLMNTEAFF.

Concerning this clone: Within the sample, other DNA sequences also encode this same CDR3. The gene calls are TRBV14 and TRBJ2-7, with a possible D match to TRBD2 (5 bases). The CDR3 contains 11 residues. Trimming took 4 bases from V and 9 from J, leaving 10 bases between them. CDR1 is SGHDN and CDR2 is FVKESK in the germline V gene. The chain's CDR3 is CASSPGGRQYF. As DNA, the CDR3 is TGTGCCAGCAGCCCGGGCGGGCGGCAGTACTTC. The whole variable domain, filled in from reference TRBV14 and TRBJ2-7, reads EAGVTQFPSHSVIEKGQTVTLRCDPISGHDNLYWYRRVMGKEIKFLLHFVKESKQDESGMPNNRFLAERTGGTYSTLKVQPAELEDSGVYFCASSPGGRQYFGPGTRLTVT.

The gene calls are TRBV5-1 and TRBJ2-2; unclear D gene. The germline V and J ends were trimmed by 1 base and 0 bases, with 13 bases remaining between them. Looked up from germline, CDR1 is SGHRS and CDR2 is YFSETQ. This CDR3 has 17 residues. The CDR3 DNA is TGCGCCAGCAGCTTGAGGTCAGGCCATGCGAACACCGGGGAGCTGTTTTTT. Residues: CASSLRSGHANTGELFF. Combining the CDR3 with reference TRBV5-1 and TRBJ2-2 gives the whole variable domain KAGVTQTPRYLIKTRGQQVTLSCSPISGHRSVSWYQQTPGQGLQFLFEYFSETQRNKGNFPGRFSGRQFSNSRSEMNVSTLELGDSALYLCASSLRSGHANTGELFFGEGSRLTVL.

The gene calls are TRBV18 and TRBJ1-6; 8 bases are shared with TRBD1. The CDR3 has 14 residues. Germline CDR1 and CDR2: KGHSH and LQKENI. J was trimmed by 6 bases and V by 4 bases; bases with no gene match: 2. CDR3 DNA sequence: TGTGCCAGCTCACAAGGACAGGGTAATTCACCCCTCCACTTT. Translated: CASSQGQGNSPLHF.

This chain links TRBV7-9 with TRBJ2-1; 8 bases map to TRBD1. V lost 4 bases and J lost 4; bases outside the gene matches: 6. This CDR3 is 15 amino acids long. CDR1 is SEHNR, CDR2 FQNEAQ, per germline (reference sequence). DNA for the CDR3: TGTGCCAGCAGCTCTACCTGGACAGGGTACAATGAGCAGTTCTTC. Translation gives CASSSTWTGYNEQFF.

This clone was recorded once. This chain uses TRBV5-5 with TRBJ2-2, with 12 bases fitting TRBD2. Unmatched junction bases numbered 5, after V lost 4 bases and J lost 4 bases. This CDR3 has 16 amino acids. Germline V gene sequence: CDR1 SGHKS, CDR2 YYEKEE (reference sequence). The CDR3, as DNA: TGTGCCAGCAGCCGAATACTAGCGGGGGGCACCGGGGAGCTGTTTTTT. It is translated as CASSRILAGGTGELFF. Complete variable domain (other parts from reference TRBV5-5 and TRBJ2-2): DAGVTQSPTHLIKTRGQQVTLRCSPISGHKSVSWYQQVLGQGPQFIFQYYEKEERGRGNFPDRFSARQFPNYSSELNVNALLLGDSALYLCASSRILAGGTGELFFGEGSRLTVL.

This chain joins TRBV7-9 and TRBJ2-2, with D maybe TRBD1 (5 bases). Between the trimmed V and J ends, which lost 4 bases and 1 base, there was a span of 7 bases. The CDR3 sequence is 14 residues long. In germline, CDR1 is SEHNR, CDR2 FQNEAQ (reference sequence). CDR3 amino acids: CASSWTQNTGELFF. CDR3 DNA sequence: TGTGCCAGCAGCTGGACACAGAACACCGGGGAGCTGTTTTTT.

The chain combines TRBV7-2 with TRBJ2-5; a weak D match, TRBD1 (5 bases). The CDR3 sequence is 15 residues long. The ends were cut back, 2 bases at V and 1 base at J, with 11 bases in the middle. Germline assignment: CDR1 SGHTA and CDR2 FQGNSA. The CDR3 DNA sequence: TGTGCCAGCAGCTTAAATACAGGACCCCAAGAGACCCAGTACTTC. Amino acids: CASSLNTGPQETQYF.

The rearrangement joins TRBV15 to TRBJ2-3; 9 positions match TRBD2. V was clipped by 0 bases and J by 6 bases; unmatched bases: 10. CDR1 is LNHNV and CDR2 is YYDKDF in the germline V gene (reference sequence). The CDR3 is made up of 17 amino acids. CDR3 in amino acids: CATSRDQGTSLSDTQYF. For the CDR3, the DNA is TGTGCCACCAGCAGAGATCAGGGGACTAGCCTTTCTGATACGCAGTATTTT.

CDR3 nucleotides: TGTGCCAGTGGCATAGCGGGGGTGAACACCGGGGAGCTGTTTTTT. This encodes CASGIAGVNTGELFF. The chain carries TRBV2 and TRBJ2-2; TRBD2 matches 9 bases. Germline trimming cut 9 bases from V and 1 base from J; bases unmatched to any gene: 6. Germline V gives CDR1 SNHLY, CDR2 FYNNEI. The CDR3 runs to 15 residues.

The DNA for the CDR3 is TGTGCCAGCAGTCCCGTCCGACAAGCGGGACGTACCGGGGAGCTGTTTTTT. This sequence encodes CASSPVRQAGRTGELFF. The V call is TRBV27, the J call TRBJ2-2; 7 bases are shared with TRBD2. The CDR3 is made up of 17 amino acids. Germline assignment: CDR1 MNHEY and CDR2 SMNVEV (reference sequence). The ends lost 5 bases at V and 5 bases at J; junction bases unmatched: 14.